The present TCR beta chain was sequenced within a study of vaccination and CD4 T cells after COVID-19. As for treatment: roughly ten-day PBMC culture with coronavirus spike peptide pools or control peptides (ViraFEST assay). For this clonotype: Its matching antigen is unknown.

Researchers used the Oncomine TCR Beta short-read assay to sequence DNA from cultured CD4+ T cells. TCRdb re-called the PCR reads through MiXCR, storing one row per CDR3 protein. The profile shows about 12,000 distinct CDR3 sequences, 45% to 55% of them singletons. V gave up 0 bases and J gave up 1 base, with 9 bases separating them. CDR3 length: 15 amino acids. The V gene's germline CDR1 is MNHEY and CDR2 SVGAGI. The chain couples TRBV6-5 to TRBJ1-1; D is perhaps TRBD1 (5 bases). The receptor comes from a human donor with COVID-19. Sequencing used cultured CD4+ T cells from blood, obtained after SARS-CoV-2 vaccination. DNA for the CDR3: TGTGCCAGCAGTTACTCAATCGGGGGGAACACTGAAGCTTTCTTT. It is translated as CASSYSIGGNTEAFF.